Shown below are 17 T cell receptor beta chains from a single sample sequenced in a study of type 1 and type 2 diabetes patients (TCRdb year 2016). TCRdb shows the sequencer as Illumina MiSeq. TCRbeta CDR3 amplification used genomic DNA from the sorted T cell subsets as template. The TCRbeta CDR3 region was amplified by multiplex PCR using 30 forward and 13 reverse primers. In TCRdb, the public reads were trimmed at Q25 with fastp and aligned with MiXCR, with productive beta chains retained. Merged by CDR3 protein, the rows form single entries marked with the most common genes and DNA. This sample is represented by a few hundred thousand distinct CDR3 sequences; more than 45% of them were singletons. The top ten clonotypes cover roughly an eighth of the sample. The sequencing input was peripheral blood mononuclear cells (PBMCs). The receptors here all came from a man aged 18 to 29 with type 2 diabetes.

In its sample, this clonotype was seen many times. V gene TRBV7-2 combines with J gene TRBJ2-7; D gene ambiguous. V was clipped by 4 bases and J by 3 bases, with 7 bases between them. The CDR3 consists of 12 residues. Germline values: CDR1 SGHTA, CDR2 FQGNSA. The CDR3 sequence is CASSSLGYEQYF. The CDR3, as DNA: TGTGCCAGCAGCTCCCTGGGCTACGAGCAGTACTTC.

The chain is built from TRBV10-3 and TRBJ2-7, with 7 bases identical to TRBD1. Germline V CDR1 and CDR2: ENHRY, SYGVKD. The CDR3 runs 14 residues. V was pared by 6 bases and J by 1 base, with 6 bases of the junction left unmatched. The CDR3 coding sequence is TGTGCCATCAGCAGAAAGACAGGGTCCTACGAGCAGTACTTC. It specifies CAISRKTGSYEQYF.

This chain links TRBV6-6 with TRBJ2-5; 7 bases align to TRBD1. V shed 6 bases and J 4 bases; nucleotides not matched to a gene: 11. CDR3 length: 15 amino acids. Germline lookup yields CDR1 MNHNY and CDR2 SVGAGI (reference sequence). The CDR3 coding sequence is TGTGCCAGCAGCCACGGACAGGATCGAGCAGAGACCCAGTACTTC. Protein sequence: CASSHGQDRAETQYF.

The rearrangement uses TRBV19 and TRBJ1-1; 7 nucleotides agree with TRBD1. CDR1 and CDR2 from the germline V gene are LNHDA and SQIVND (reference sequence). The J segment lost 4 bases and the V segment lost 5 bases, leaving 13 bases of the junction unmatched. The CDR3 runs to 16 residues. The CDR3 loop is CASSPSDRSRATEAFF. CDR3 coding DNA: TGTGCCAGTAGTCCGTCGGACAGGAGCAGGGCCACTGAAGCTTTCTTT.

The rearrangement uses TRBV4-1 and TRBJ2-5, with a tentative D call TRBD2 (5 bases). Trimming removed 1 base at V and 4 bases at J, with 10 bases between. The CDR3 is 14 residues long. Germline V gene sequence: CDR1 MGHRA, CDR2 YSYEKL. CDR3 protein: CASSQVEGAETQYF. The CDR3 nucleotides are TGCGCCAGCAGCCAAGTCGAGGGTGCAGAGACCCAGTACTTC.

This rearrangement joins TRBV12-3 or TRBV12-4 to TRBJ2-1; 11 positions match TRBD2. CDR3 length: 14 residues. V was pared by 7 bases and J by 3 bases, with 2 bases of the junction left unmatched. Here the CDR3 reads CASTTSGSYNEQFF. DNA for the CDR3: TGTGCCAGCACCACTAGCGGGAGCTACAATGAGCAGTTCTTC.

The rearrangement joins TRBV12-3 or TRBV12-4 to TRBJ1-2; TRBD1 is a possible D gene (6 bases). V was trimmed by 3 bases and J by 5 bases, leaving 10 bases between them. The CDR3 consists of 13 residues. The CDR3 sequence: CASSLGGGYGYTF. CDR3 bases: TGTGCCAGCAGTTTGGGGGGCGGGTATGGCTACACCTTC.

This sequence joins TRBV5-5 and TRBJ2-5, with TRBD2 matching 12 bases. In germline, CDR1 is SGHKS, CDR2 YYEKEE (reference sequence). Germline trimming cut 5 bases from V and 4 bases from J; bases unmatched to any gene: 9. CDR3 length equals 16 residues. The CDR3 sequence: CASRETSGRSLETQYF. The CDR3 DNA reads as TGTGCCAGCAGGGAGACTAGCGGGAGATCGCTAGAGACCCAGTACTTC.

In this sample, this clonotype turned up a few times. The chain joins TRBV12-3 or TRBV12-4 to TRBJ2-5, with no clear D. This CDR3 comprises 14 residues. The V gene lost 0 bases and the J gene lost 5 bases, with 10 bases spanning the gap. The CDR3 DNA reads as TGTGCCAGCAGTTTAGCTAGGAAGGTCGAGACCCAGTACTTC. As protein: CASSLARKVETQYF.

V and J are TRBV10-3 and TRBJ1-2; D gene unclear. Germline CDR1 and CDR2: ENHRY and SYGVKD. This CDR3 has 12 amino acids. V was cut by 10 bases and J by 7 bases, with 16 bases left in between. The CDR3 nucleotides are TGTGCCAGCACCCTGGCTGGAGGTGGCTACACCTTC. As protein: CASTLAGGGYTF.

This clonotype was seen a few times. The rearrangement links TRBV19 to TRBJ1-3; 7 bases fit TRBD1. Germline V CDR1 and CDR2: LNHDA, SQIVND (reference sequence). The ends lost 10 bases at V and 2 bases at J; junction bases unmatched: 5. The length of the CDR3 is 13 residues. CDR3 nucleotides: TGTGCCACTAGACAGGGAGCTGGAAACACCATATATTTT. As protein: CATRQGAGNTIYF. Full variable domain (outside the CDR3, taken from reference TRBV19 and TRBJ1-3): DGGITQSPKYLFRKEGQNVTLSCEQNLNHDAMYWYRQDPGQGLRLIYYSQIVNDFQKGDIAEGYSVSREKKESFPLTVTSAQKNPTAFYLCATRQGAGNTIYFGEGSWLTVV.

The gene calls are TRBV7-2 and TRBJ2-3; D ambiguous. The CDR3 has 14 amino acids. Trimming left V 1 base short and J 3 bases short, with 8 bases between. Germline CDR1 is SGHTA and CDR2 is FQGNSA. DNA for the CDR3: TGTGCCAGCAGCTTAGGATGGCGAACAGATACGCAGTATTTT. Protein product: CASSLGWRTDTQYF. The entire variable domain, with the rest obtained from reference TRBV7-2 and TRBJ2-3, is as follows: GAGVSQSPSNKVTEKGKDVELRCDPISGHTALYWYRQSLGQGLEFLIYFQGNSAPDKSGLPSDRFSAERTGGSVSTLTIQRTQQEDSAVYLCASSLGWRTDTQYFGPGTRLTVL.

The chain links TRBV20-1 to TRBJ1-1; D ambiguous. Trimming cost V 6 bases and J 4 bases, with 12 bases left between them. The V gene's germline CDR1 is DFQATT and CDR2 SNEGSKA (reference sequence). The CDR3 has 12 residues. The CDR3 reads CSAAGRPTEAFF. CDR3 DNA: TGCAGTGCCGCCGGACGGCCCACTGAAGCTTTCTTT.

DNA of the CDR3: TGTGCCAGCAGTTACTCGGGGGGACGGAAGAACACCGGGGAGCTGTTTTTT. Protein: CASSYSGGRKNTGELFF. This rearrangement joins TRBV6-5 to TRBJ2-2, with TRBD2 as a possible D gene (6 bases). This CDR3 region has 17 residues. Germline V lookup: CDR1 MNHEY, CDR2 SVGAGI. Trimming left V 0 bases short and J 1 base short, with 12 bases between.

The chain links TRBV7-2 to TRBJ2-3, with 11 bases fitting TRBD2. The CDR3 is 18 residues long. The germline CDR1 and CDR2 sequences are SGHTA and FQGNSA. The V gene end was trimmed by 7 bases and the J gene end by 3 bases; junction bases not matched to a gene: 15. This CDR3 is CASTPQWGLAGGTDTQYF. For the CDR3, the DNA is TGTGCCAGCACCCCACAGTGGGGGCTAGCGGGAGGAACAGATACGCAGTATTTT.

The V call is TRBV6-6, the J call TRBJ2-1; 9 bases agree with TRBD1. Germline CDR1 is MNHNY and CDR2 is SVGAGI (reference sequence). The CDR3 contains 16 residues. Germline trimming cut 7 bases from V and 6 bases from J; bases unmatched to any gene: 13. The chain's CDR3 is CASTALRDRAFNEQFF. CDR3 in DNA: TGTGCCAGCACCGCCCTCCGGGACAGGGCCTTCAATGAGCAGTTCTTC.

This clonotype was seen only a few times. The V and J genes are TRBV4-1 and TRBJ2-7; no clear D gene. Trimming took off 0 bases at V and 3 bases at J, with 12 bases between the two ends. CDR3 length: 15 amino acids. CDR1 and CDR2 (germline): MGHRA, YSYEKL. The CDR3 loop is CASSQDTVQIYEQYF. DNA for the CDR3: TGCGCCAGCAGCCAAGACACGGTCCAGATCTACGAGCAGTACTTC.